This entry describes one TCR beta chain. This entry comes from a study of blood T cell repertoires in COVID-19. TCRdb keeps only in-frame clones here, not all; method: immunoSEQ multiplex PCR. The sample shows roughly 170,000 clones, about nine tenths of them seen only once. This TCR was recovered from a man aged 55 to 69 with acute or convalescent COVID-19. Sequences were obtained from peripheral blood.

In DNA form, the CDR3 reads TGTGCCAGCAGCGGGCAGGACTCCGGGGAGCTGTTTTTT. Protein sequence: CASSGQDSGELFF. V usage is TRBV5-5 and J usage is TRBJ2-2; a weak D match, TRBD2 (5 bases). CDR1 SGHKS and CDR2 YYEKEE come from the germline V gene (reference sequence). The CDR3 length is 13 residues. Between the trimmed V and J ends, which lost 4 bases and 6 bases, there was a span of 10 bases. Full variable domain (missing parts from reference TRBV5-5 and TRBJ2-2): DAGVTQSPTHLIKTRGQQVTLRCSPISGHKSVSWYQQVLGQGPQFIFQYYEKEERGRGNFPDRFSARQFPNYSSELNVNALLLGDSALYLCASSGQDSGELFFGEGSRLTVL.